The 16 T cell receptor beta chains below come from one sample, sequenced in a study of blood T cell repertoires in COVID-19. The assay was immunoSEQ multiplex PCR, and TCRdb's table has in-frame clones only and misses some. The sample lists about 320,000 clones, approximately 81% occurring once. The sample comprised PBMCs or T cells enriched from blood (not recorded which). Receptor source: a woman in her 30s who had been exposed to COVID-19.

The rearrangement links TRBV29-1 to TRBJ1-1, with D maybe TRBD1 (6 bases). V gave up 6 bases and J gave up 4 bases, with 9 bases separating them. Germline V gene data show CDR1 as SQVTM and CDR2 as ANQGSEA. CDR3 length equals 11 residues. CDR3 amino acids: CSVDRATEAFF. CDR3 DNA sequence: TGCAGCGTGGACAGAGCCACTGAAGCTTTCTTT.

The DNA of the CDR3 is TGTGCCAGCAGCTTATCTGCGGGGGGGCCTTGGAATGAGCAGTTCTTC. Encoded protein: CASSLSAGGPWNEQFF. The V and J genes are TRBV7-2 and TRBJ2-1; 9 bases are shared with TRBD2. Germline loops: CDR1 SGHTA, CDR2 FQGNSA. This CDR3 is built from 16 residues. The V and J ends lost 2 bases and 7 bases, in that order; junction bases with no gene match: 9.

This clone was recorded many times. This chain uses TRBV27 with TRBJ2-2; D not certain. Germline lookup yields CDR1 MNHEY and CDR2 SMNVEV (reference sequence). V was clipped by 3 bases and J by 4 bases, with 15 bases between them. The CDR3 runs to 16 residues. CDR3 bases: TGTGCCAGCAGTTTTATTGATCAACAGCCCACCGGGGAGCTGTTTTTT. This gives the protein CASSFIDQQPTGELFF.

The rearrangement joins TRBV28 to TRBJ1-2; 10 nucleotides agree with TRBD1. This CDR3 contains 15 residues. Germline lookup yields CDR1 MDHEN and CDR2 SYDVKM. After removal of 6 bases from V and 8 bases from J, the junction contained 12 bases not matched to a gene. CDR3 protein: CASSSGQGTVYGYTF. The CDR3, as DNA: TGTGCCAGCAGCTCGGGACAGGGGACGGTTTACGGCTACACCTTC.

This chain joins TRBV3-1 (or the pseudogene TRBV3-2) and TRBJ1-3; D gene uncertain. The CDR3 runs 16 residues. CDR1 is LGHDT and CDR2 is YNNKEL in the germline V gene (reference sequence). V lost 1 base to trimming and J lost 0 bases, with 10 bases between them. The DNA for the CDR3 is TGTGCCAGCAGCCAAGCCGCCGGACTCTCTGGAAACACCATATATTTT. Encoded protein: CASSQAAGLSGNTIYF.

The chain couples TRBV7-9 to TRBJ2-1, with a tentative D call TRBD1 (6 bases). V was trimmed by 5 bases and J by 4 bases, leaving 9 bases between them. Germline lookup yields CDR1 SEHNR and CDR2 FQNEAQ (reference sequence). This CDR3 has 13 amino acids. The CDR3 sequence: CASSLGQYNEQFF. The CDR3 DNA reads as TGTGCCAGCAGCCTCGGACAGTACAATGAGCAGTTCTTC. Full variable domain (outside the CDR3, taken from reference TRBV7-9 and TRBJ2-1): DTGVSQNPRHKITKRGQNVTFRCDPISEHNRLYWYRQTLGQGPEFLTYFQNEAQLEKSRLLSDRFSAERPKGSFSTLEIQRTEQGDSAMYLCASSLGQYNEQFFGPGTRLTVL.

This clone has only a few counts. The rearrangement links TRBV15 to TRBJ1-5, with D tentatively TRBD1 (6 bases). The CDR3 is 13 amino acids. V gave up 8 bases and J gave up 3 bases, with 11 bases separating them. Germline V gene lookup returns CDR1 LNHNV and CDR2 YYDKDF (reference sequence). CDR3 in amino acids: CATAGAPNQPQHF. The CDR3 DNA follows: TGTGCCACCGCGGGGGCACCCAATCAGCCCCAGCATTTT.

This clone was seen just once. The rearrangement uses TRBV27 and TRBJ1-1; 9 nucleotides agree with TRBD1. J lost 5 bases, V lost 5 bases, and 6 bases had no gene match. Germline lookup yields CDR1 MNHEY and CDR2 SMNVEV (reference sequence). The CDR3 is 14 amino acids. CDR3 region: CASSAYRGQTEAFF. Written as DNA, the CDR3 is TGTGCCAGCAGTGCCTACAGGGGGCAGACTGAAGCTTTCTTT.

The V and J genes are TRBV11-1 and TRBJ2-5; 9 positions agree with TRBD1. The CDR3 sequence is 13 residues long. With 7 bases clipped from V and 4 bases from J, the junction kept 4 bases outside the gene matches. Germline loops: CDR1 SGHAT, CDR2 FQDESV (reference sequence). The CDR3 sequence: CASNRGQGETQYF. The CDR3 nucleotides read TGTGCCAGCAACAGGGGACAGGGAGAGACCCAGTACTTC.

J is TRBJ1-1 and V is TRBV14; D remains unclear. This CDR3 has 14 amino acids. Between the trimmed V and J ends, which lost 6 bases and 1 base, there was a span of 12 bases. Germline V gene sequence: CDR1 SGHDN, CDR2 FVKESK. The CDR3 here is CASRMGLGNTEAFF. The CDR3 nucleotides read TGTGCCAGCAGGATGGGCCTCGGGAACACTGAAGCTTTCTTT.

This clone was counted between two and nine times. V gene TRBV6-5 combines with J gene TRBJ1-2, with 7 bases that match TRBD1. This CDR3 spans 15 amino acids. After removal of 8 bases from V and 0 bases from J, the junction contained 9 bases not matched to a gene. Germline loops: CDR1 MNHEY, CDR2 SVGAGI. This CDR3 reads CASGPHGTANYGYTF. Written as DNA, the CDR3 is TGTGCCAGCGGACCCCATGGGACAGCTAACTATGGCTACACCTTC.

This chain uses TRBV7-2 with TRBJ1-2; perhaps TRBD1 as D (5 bases). From germline, CDR1 is SGHTA and CDR2 FQGNSA. The length of the CDR3 is 15 residues. The V gene lost 6 bases and the J gene lost 2 bases, with 16 bases spanning the gap. The chain's CDR3 is CASRSQKGSNYGYTF. CDR3 DNA sequence: TGTGCCAGCAGGTCTCAGAAGGGGTCAAACTATGGCTACACCTTC.

The chain's CDR3 is CASTPAGRGNQPQHF. The CDR3 bases are TGTGCCAGCACCCCCGCGGGGAGAGGCAATCAGCCCCAGCATTTT. V gene TRBV6-2 or TRBV6-3 combines with J gene TRBJ1-5; D gene unclear. Trimming removed 7 bases from V and 2 bases from J, with 15 bases in between. This CDR3 has 15 amino acids. CDR1 and CDR2 from the germline V gene are MNHEY and SVGEGT.

For this clone: Other DNA sequences in this specimen translate into the identical CDR3. This chain uses TRBV19 with TRBJ2-7; D is undetermined. Trimming removed 6 bases from V and 1 base from J, with 10 bases in between. In germline, CDR1 is LNHDA, CDR2 SQIVND (reference sequence). The length of the CDR3 is 13 residues. The CDR3 here is CASRPGHSYEQYF. CDR3 nucleotide sequence: TGTGCCAGTAGGCCGGGTCATTCCTACGAGCAGTACTTC.

The count of this clone is one. The chain carries TRBV30 and TRBJ2-1; 9 bases fit TRBD1. Per the germline V gene, CDR1 is GTSNPN and CDR2 is SVGIG (reference sequence). Germline trimming cut 4 bases from V and 8 bases from J; bases unmatched to any gene: 6. The CDR3 is made up of 13 amino acids. The CDR3 DNA reads TGTGCCTGGAAGGGACAGGGCCACGATGAGCAGTTCTTC. As protein: CAWKGQGHDEQFF.

The V gene is TRBV14, the J gene TRBJ2-5; maybe TRBD2 (5 bases). V was clipped by 0 bases and J by 2 bases, with 19 bases between them. The germline V gene has CDR1 SGHDN and CDR2 FVKESK. This CDR3 has 18 residues. CDR3 amino acids: CASSQDPGMNWGQETQYF. The CDR3 coding sequence is TGTGCCAGCAGCCAAGATCCGGGGATGAATTGGGGACAAGAGACCCAGTACTTC. Filled out from reference TRBV14 and TRBJ2-5, the complete variable domain reads EAGVTQFPSHSVIEKGQTVTLRCDPISGHDNLYWYRRVMGKEIKFLLHFVKESKQDESGMPNNRFLAERTGGTYSTLKVQPAELEDSGVYFCASSQDPGMNWGQETQYFGPGTRLLVL.